Sequencing of this T cell receptor beta chain was carried out in a study of blood T cell repertoires in COVID-19. Looking at the study overall: Spain, Italy and the United States supplied samples that represented acute and convalescent COVID-19.

Original processing methods: Amplification with reference gene primers provided the estimates of nucleated cell counts. The repertoire was sequenced with immunoSEQ multiplex PCR; TCRdb's copy has only in-frame clones and lacks some. That table is the source of V, J and clone size, and D and trimming were worked out from the DNA. The sample holds approximately 500,000 clones; 85% to 90% are singletons and the top ten take less than 9%. Sequences were obtained from peripheral blood. The source of this sequence is a woman in her forties or fifties with COVID-19, enrolled during active disease.

CDR3 DNA sequence: TGTGCCAGCAGCCTAGAGATGAACACCGGGGAGCTGTTTTTT. Encoded protein: CASSLEMNTGELFF. The chain links TRBV2 to TRBJ2-2; no definite D call. The CDR3 loop spans 14 amino acids. Trimming cost V 6 bases and J 1 base, with 9 bases left between them. Looked up from germline, CDR1 is SNHLY and CDR2 is FYNNEI.